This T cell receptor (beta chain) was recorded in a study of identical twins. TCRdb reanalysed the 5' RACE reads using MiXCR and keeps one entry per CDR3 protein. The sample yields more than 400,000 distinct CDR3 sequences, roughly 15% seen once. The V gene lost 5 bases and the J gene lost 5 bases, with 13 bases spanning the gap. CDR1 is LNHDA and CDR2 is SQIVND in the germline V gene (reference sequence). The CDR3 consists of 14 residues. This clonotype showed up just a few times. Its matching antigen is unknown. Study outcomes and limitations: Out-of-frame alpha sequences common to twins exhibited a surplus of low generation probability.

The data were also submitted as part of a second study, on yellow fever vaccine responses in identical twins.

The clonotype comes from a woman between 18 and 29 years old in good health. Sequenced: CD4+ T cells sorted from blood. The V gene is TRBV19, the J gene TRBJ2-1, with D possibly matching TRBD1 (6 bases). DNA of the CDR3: TGTGCCAGTAGTTCCCAGGACAGACACAATGAGCAGTTCTTC. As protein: CASSSQDRHNEQFF.